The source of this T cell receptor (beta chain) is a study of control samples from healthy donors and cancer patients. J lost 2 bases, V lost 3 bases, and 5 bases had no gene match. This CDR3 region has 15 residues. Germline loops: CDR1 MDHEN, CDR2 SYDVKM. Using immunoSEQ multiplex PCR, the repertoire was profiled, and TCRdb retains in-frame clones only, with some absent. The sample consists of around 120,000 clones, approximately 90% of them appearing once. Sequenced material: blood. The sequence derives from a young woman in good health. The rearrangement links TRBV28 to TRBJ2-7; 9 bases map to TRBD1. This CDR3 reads CASSLPGTGTYEQYF. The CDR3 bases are TGTGCCAGCAGTTTGCCCGGGACAGGGACCTACGAGCAGTACTTC.